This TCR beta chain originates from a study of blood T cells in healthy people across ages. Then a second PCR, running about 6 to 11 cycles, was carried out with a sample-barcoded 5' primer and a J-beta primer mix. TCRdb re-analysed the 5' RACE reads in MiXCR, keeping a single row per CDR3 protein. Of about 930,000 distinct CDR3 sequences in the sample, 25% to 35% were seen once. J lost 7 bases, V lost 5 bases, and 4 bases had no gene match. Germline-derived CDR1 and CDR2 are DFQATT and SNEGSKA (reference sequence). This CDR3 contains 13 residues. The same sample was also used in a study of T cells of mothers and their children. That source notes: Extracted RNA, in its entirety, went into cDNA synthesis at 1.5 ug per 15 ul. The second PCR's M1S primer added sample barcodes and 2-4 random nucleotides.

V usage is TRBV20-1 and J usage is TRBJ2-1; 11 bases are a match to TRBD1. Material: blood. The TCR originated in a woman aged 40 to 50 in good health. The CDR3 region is CSALDRGRNEQFF. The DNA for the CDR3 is TGCAGTGCTTTGGACAGGGGGCGGAATGAGCAGTTCTTC.